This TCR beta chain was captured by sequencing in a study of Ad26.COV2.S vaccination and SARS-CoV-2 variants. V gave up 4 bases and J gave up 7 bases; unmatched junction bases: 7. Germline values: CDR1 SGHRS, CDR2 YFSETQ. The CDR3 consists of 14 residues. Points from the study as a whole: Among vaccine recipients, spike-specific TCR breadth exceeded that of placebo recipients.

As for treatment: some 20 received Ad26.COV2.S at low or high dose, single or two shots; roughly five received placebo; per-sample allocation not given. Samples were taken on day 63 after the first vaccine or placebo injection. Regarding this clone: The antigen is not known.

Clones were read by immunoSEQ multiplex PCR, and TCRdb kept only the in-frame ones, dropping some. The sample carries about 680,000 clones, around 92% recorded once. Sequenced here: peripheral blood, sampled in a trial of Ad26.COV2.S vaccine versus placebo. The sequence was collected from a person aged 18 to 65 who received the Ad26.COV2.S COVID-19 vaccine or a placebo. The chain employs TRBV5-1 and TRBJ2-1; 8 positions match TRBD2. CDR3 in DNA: TGCGCCAGCAGCGCAAGGACGGGGGGGAATGAGCAGTTCTTC. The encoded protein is CASSARTGGNEQFF.